The 18 T cell receptor beta chains given below trace back to one sample, sequenced in a study of T cell responses to AZD1222 COVID-19 vaccine. The method was immunoSEQ multiplex PCR; TCRdb's version includes in-frame clones alone and lacks a portion of them. The repertoire holds about 110,000 clones, with roughly 92% as singletons. The sample consisted of peripheral blood, taken 28 days after the second AZD1222 dose. Receptor source: an adult who received the AZD1222 COVID-19 vaccine.

CDR3 bases: TGTGCCATCAAGGAGGGATCCACAGATACGCAGTATTTT. This codes for CAIKEGSTDTQYF. This chain joins TRBV10-3 and TRBJ2-3, with TRBD2 as a possible D gene (6 bases). Germline V gene sequence: CDR1 ENHRY, CDR2 SYGVKD. CDR3 length: 13 residues. Trimming pared 7 bases from V and 2 bases from J, leaving 10 bases between.

The rearrangement joins TRBV3-1 (or the pseudogene TRBV3-2) to TRBJ1-6; D unclear. The ends were cut back, 0 bases at V and 4 bases at J, with 4 bases in the middle. This CDR3 spans 14 amino acids. Germline V CDR1 and CDR2: LGHDT, YNNKEL (reference sequence). The CDR3 nucleotides read TGTGCCAGCAGCCAAGATTCGTATAATTCACCCCTCCACTTT. Its translation: CASSQDSYNSPLHF.

This clone was counted a single time. This chain joins TRBV7-9 and TRBJ1-3, with 7 bases matching TRBD1. The CDR3 has 15 amino acids. Germline values: CDR1 SEHNR, CDR2 FQNEAQ (reference sequence). The junction had 4 bases not matched to a gene; V was cut back by 5 bases and J by 0 bases. The CDR3 DNA sequence: TGTGCCAGCAGCCCGGGACAGAACTCTGGAAACACCATATATTTT. Its protein product is CASSPGQNSGNTIYF.

This chain connects TRBV6-5 to TRBJ2-5; D might be TRBD2 (5 bases). The CDR3 has 13 amino acids. Trimming left V 7 bases short and J 0 bases short, with 9 bases between. Germline CDR1 MNHEY, CDR2 SVGAGI. The DNA for the CDR3 is TGTGCCAGCACAACGGGGTACCAAGAGACCCAGTACTTC. The encoded protein is CASTTGYQETQYF.

This clone is a singleton in its sample. The CDR3 sequence is CASSYASPSYEQYF. The CDR3 DNA reads TGTGCCAGCAGTTACGCGAGTCCGTCCTACGAGCAGTACTTC. The chain employs TRBV6-5 and TRBJ2-7; no definite D call. V lost 2 bases and J 1 base, leaving 9 bases between the germline ends. This CDR3 is built from 14 residues. Germline assignment: CDR1 MNHEY and CDR2 SVGAGI.

The chain has TRBV20-1 and TRBJ2-7; D remains ambiguous. The CDR3 is 11 amino acids. Trimming left V 3 bases short and J 7 bases short, with 10 bases between. CDR1 is DFQATT, CDR2 SNEGSKA, per germline (reference sequence). The CDR3 spells CSARGPLEQYF. The CDR3 DNA reads TGCAGTGCTAGGGGCCCTTTGGAGCAGTACTTC.

J is TRBJ1-3 and V is TRBV18, with D hard to call. The CDR3 consists of 12 residues. V gave up 2 bases and J gave up 4 bases, with 3 bases separating them. CDR1 and CDR2 from the germline V gene are KGHSH and LQKENI. CDR3 bases: TGTGCCAGCTCACCATCAGGAAACACCATATATTTT. Protein product: CASSPSGNTIYF.

The J gene is TRBJ2-1, the V gene TRBV6-4, with 13 bases lining up with TRBD2. The junction had 3 bases not matched to a gene; V was cut back by 1 base and J by 6 bases. The CDR3 spans 16 residues. Germline V lookup: CDR1 MRHNA, CDR2 SNTAGT. The CDR3 spells CASSDYTSGGVNEQFF. CDR3 DNA sequence: TGTGCCAGCAGTGACTATACTAGCGGGGGGGTCAATGAGCAGTTCTTC.

The table lists this clone with a few counts. The chain is built from TRBV6-4 and TRBJ2-1, with 9 bases fitting TRBD1. V lost 6 bases to trimming and J lost 3 bases; unmatched junction nucleotides: 6. Germline CDR1 and CDR2: MRHNA and SNTAGT. CDR3 length: 15 residues. Here the CDR3 reads CASSERTGDYNEQFF. The CDR3, as DNA: TGTGCCAGCAGCGAGAGGACAGGGGACTACAATGAGCAGTTCTTC.

This chain connects TRBV6-5 to TRBJ2-3; 10 bases map to TRBD2. The CDR3 covers 15 residues. CDR1 is MNHEY, CDR2 SVGAGI, per germline. V was pared by 6 bases and J by 1 base, with 4 bases of the junction left unmatched. CDR3 region: CASSRLAGGTDTQYF. In DNA form, the CDR3 reads TGTGCCAGCAGCAGACTAGCGGGTGGCACAGATACGCAGTATTTT.

The chain recombines TRBV14 with TRBJ2-3; 9 bases are shared with TRBD2. Germline V lookup: CDR1 SGHDN, CDR2 FVKESK. This CDR3 comprises 17 residues. With 0 bases clipped from V and 5 bases from J, the junction kept 9 bases outside the gene matches. Here the CDR3 DNA reads TGTGCCAGCAGCCAAGATAGGAGCGGGGGGCGGAGAGATACGCAGTATTTT. This gives the protein CASSQDRSGGRRDTQYF.

This clone was counted a single time. The chain is built from TRBV5-6 and TRBJ1-1; 8 bases fit TRBD1. The CDR3 extends over 14 amino acids. Germline V CDR1 and CDR2: SGHDT, YYEEEE. Trimming removed 2 bases from V and 9 bases from J; junction bases left unmatched: 9. In DNA, the CDR3 is TGTGCCAGCAGCTTAACACAGGGGGGAGGTAAAGCTTTCTTT. It yields the protein CASSLTQGGGKAFF.

The sample holds a few counts of this clone. V and J are TRBV13 and TRBJ2-2; D is perhaps TRBD1 (5 bases). CDR1 is PRHDT and CDR2 is FYEKMQ in the germline V gene (reference sequence). Deletions cut 5 bases from V and 0 bases from J, with 13 bases between. The CDR3 runs 16 residues. This CDR3 reads CASSTRQRANTGELFF. The CDR3 bases are TGTGCCAGCAGCACCCGACAGCGCGCGAACACCGGGGAGCTGTTTTTT.

This chain links TRBV5-5 with TRBJ2-2; D call uncertain. The CDR3 runs to 16 residues. The germline V gene encodes CDR1 SGHKS and CDR2 YYEKEE (reference sequence). Trimming shortened V by 0 bases and J by 0 bases, and 9 bases separated the two germline ends. The CDR3 sequence is CASSLAQRPNTGELFF. DNA for the CDR3: TGTGCCAGCAGCTTGGCCCAGAGACCGAACACCGGGGAGCTGTTTTTT.

This clone came up once. The V and J genes are TRBV7-9 and TRBJ2-5; no definite D call. CDR1 is SEHNR, CDR2 FQNEAQ, per germline (reference sequence). Trimming removed 1 base from V and 1 base from J, with 10 bases in between. The CDR3 consists of 15 residues. The DNA of the CDR3 is TGTGCCAGCAGCTTAGAGAACGGACCCCAAGAGACCCAGTACTTC. Amino acid sequence: CASSLENGPQETQYF.

The CDR3: CASSRNQRNTGELFF. The CDR3 DNA reads TGTGCCAGCAGCCGCAACCAGAGGAACACCGGGGAGCTGTTTTTT. The chain is built from TRBV7-8 and TRBJ2-2; D unresolved. Trimming removed 5 bases from V and 1 base from J, with 11 bases in between. Germline values: CDR1 SGHVS, CDR2 FQNEAQ. CDR3 length: 15 amino acids.

The chain recombines TRBV7-2 with TRBJ1-2, with D unclear. Trimming left V 1 base short and J 7 bases short, with 7 bases between. Looked up from germline, CDR1 is SGHTA and CDR2 is FQGNSA. CDR3 length equals 12 residues. The CDR3 protein is CASSLERIGYTF. The CDR3 DNA sequence: TGTGCCAGCAGCTTAGAAAGGATTGGCTACACCTTC.

The chain has TRBV10-3 and TRBJ2-6; the match to TRBD1 covers 9 bases. This CDR3 has 20 residues. J lost 0 bases, V lost 3 bases, and 12 bases had no gene match. Germline V gene lookup returns CDR1 ENHRY and CDR2 SYGVKD. The CDR3 loop reads CAISDLVGTGPDSGANVLTF. The CDR3 DNA reads as TGTGCCATCAGTGATCTAGTCGGGACAGGGCCCGACTCTGGGGCCAACGTCCTGACTTTC.